The next 8 T cell receptor beta chains were all read from a single sample in a study of blood T cells in healthy people across ages. Through a sample-barcoded 5' primer and a J-beta primer mix, a second PCR was run for roughly 7 to 11 cycles. MiXCR, applied by TCRdb to the 5' RACE reads, yields one record per CDR3 protein. The table has some 780,000 distinct CDR3 sequences, roughly three fifths seen once. Sequenced material: blood. The source is a man in his forties or fifties in good health.

This chain connects TRBV4-1 to TRBJ1-4, with no clear D. The CDR3 is 16 residues long. Trimming removed 1 base at V and 3 bases at J, with 12 bases between. Germline V CDR1 and CDR2: MGHRA, YSYEKL. CDR3 sequence reads: CASSQVQRAANEKLFF. CDR3 nucleotide sequence: TGCGCCAGCAGCCAAGTTCAACGGGCGGCTAATGAAAAACTGTTTTTT.

The rearrangement links TRBV4-3 to TRBJ2-7; the D gene is possibly TRBD2 (5 bases). The germline gives CDR1 LGHNA, CDR2 YSLEER. V gave up 1 base and J gave up 6 bases, with 13 bases separating them. The CDR3 covers 14 residues. The CDR3, as DNA: TGCGCCAGCAGCCAAGGGTATAAAGGGAGCGAGCAGTACTTC. Its protein is CASSQGYKGSEQYF.

This clonotype has a single count. This chain uses TRBV12-5 with TRBJ2-1; 10 bases map to TRBD2. The CDR3 covers 14 residues. In germline, CDR1 is LGHNT, CDR2 FRNRAP. The junction had 9 bases not matched to a gene; V was cut back by 7 bases and J by 9 bases. The CDR3 region has the DNA TGTGCTAGTGAGGCAAGCGGGGGGGCTAGTGAGCAGTTCTTC. Its translation: CASEASGGASEQFF.

J is TRBJ2-1 and V is TRBV5-6, with 10 bases aligning to TRBD2. V gave up 2 bases and J gave up 7 bases; unmatched junction bases: 9. Germline CDR1 is SGHDT and CDR2 is YYEEEE. The CDR3 is made up of 16 amino acids. The chain's CDR3 is CASSFDLAGAGNEQFF. The DNA of the CDR3 is TGTGCCAGCAGCTTCGATCTAGCGGGGGCGGGGAATGAGCAGTTCTTC.

The V gene is TRBV7-2, the J gene TRBJ2-1; D not resolved. Germline V gene sequence: CDR1 SGHTA, CDR2 FQGNSA. This CDR3 contains 15 residues. V was shortened by 3 bases and J by 0 bases, with 9 bases between the two germline ends. The CDR3 bases are TGTGCCAGCAGCTTCGGCTGGAGCTCCTACAATGAGCAGTTCTTC. Encoded protein: CASSFGWSSYNEQFF.

The table lists this clonotype with a few counts. The chain carries TRBV6-6 and TRBJ1-2; D remains unclear. The CDR3 length is 13 residues. In germline, CDR1 is MNHNY, CDR2 SVGAGI (reference sequence). With 4 bases removed from V and 7 bases from J, the gap between germline ends came to 13 bases. The CDR3 sequence: CASSFSGRSGYTF. The CDR3 nucleotides are TGTGCCAGCAGTTTCTCCGGGCGTAGTGGCTACACCTTC.

This rearrangement joins TRBV6-1 to TRBJ2-1; D is perhaps TRBD1 (5 bases). The CDR3 has 15 residues. The germline V gene encodes CDR1 MNHNS and CDR2 SASEGT. V was trimmed by 7 bases and J by 7 bases, leaving 20 bases between them. CDR3 in DNA: TGTGCCAGCAAGATAGAGGTTATAGGGGTGAATGAGCAGTTCTTC. As protein: CASKIEVIGVNEQFF.

This clonotype has only a few counts. This chain's CDR3 is CASSQVAGREEQYF. CDR3 nucleotide sequence: TGCGCCAGCAGCCAAGTCGCTGGGCGGGAGGAGCAGTACTTC. This rearrangement joins TRBV4-3 to TRBJ2-5; 8 nucleotides align to TRBD2. Losses at the gene ends were 1 base for V and 11 bases for J; bases not matched to a gene: 9. Looked up from germline, CDR1 is LGHNA and CDR2 is YSLEER. The CDR3 is 14 amino acids.